This T cell receptor (beta chain) was sequenced for a study of glioma-infiltrating T cells. Using RNA template, CDR3s of TCR alpha and beta were amplified with iRepertoire arm-PCR. TCRdb used MiXCR to reprocess the multiplex PCR reads, holding one entry per CDR3 protein. The profile covers more than 100,000 distinct CDR3 sequences, with under 30% appearing a single time and 35% to 55% taken by the ten largest. This clonotype was seen repeatedly, ten times or more. The specimen was glioma tissue, nonneoplastic brain tissue, or PBMCs (not recorded which). The clonotype was recovered from a human donor with low-grade glioma or glioblastoma, undergoing nonglioma brain surgery, or in good health (not recorded which).

The CDR3 nucleotides read TGTGCCAGCAGTCTCACCGGGACAGGGCTCGGGAACACCATATATTTT. This encodes CASSLTGTGLGNTIYF. The chain uses TRBV2 and TRBJ1-3, with 9 bases matching TRBD1. V trimming: 5 bases; J trimming: 7 bases; junction bases outside the gene matches: 12. This CDR3 comprises 16 residues. The germline V gene has CDR1 SNHLY and CDR2 FYNNEI.